The 5 T cell receptor beta chains given below trace back to one sample, sequenced in a study of monozygotic twins with inflammatory bowel disease. From the 5' RACE reads, TCRdb lists one entry per CDR3 protein and no DNA. The sample has 150,000 or so distinct CDR3 sequences. Sequences were obtained from blood. All receptors come from a human donor with ulcerative colitis or Crohn's disease, or a healthy co-twin of an affected twin (not recorded which).

The chain carries TRBV20-1 and TRBJ1-2. The CDR3 is 13 residues long. CDR1 DFQATT and CDR2 SNEGSKA come from the germline V gene (reference sequence). The CDR3 loop reads CSARQGPRYGYTF.

V is TRBV7-8 and J is TRBJ1-3; TCRdb calls TRBD1, which cannot be checked without DNA. The CDR3 sequence is 14 residues long. CDR1 is SGHVS, CDR2 FQNEAQ, per germline. The CDR3: CASSRTLGGNTIYF.

The V call is TRBV13, the J call TRBJ2-3; the TCRdb call, TRBD2, lacks DNA for checking. This CDR3 comprises 15 residues. CDR1 and CDR2 (germline): PRHDT, FYEKMQ (reference sequence). The CDR3 loop reads CASIKTSGSTDTQYF.

V and J are TRBV11-2 and TRBJ1-2; TCRdb indicates TRBD1, and absent DNA this call remains unverified. CDR1 and CDR2 from the germline V gene are SGHAT and FQNNGV. The CDR3 length is 15 residues. CDR3 in amino acids: CASSSTRGFNYGYTF.

The V call is TRBV7-2, the J call TRBJ2-1; TCRdb calls TRBD2, which cannot be checked without DNA. This CDR3 contains 16 residues. CDR1 SGHTA and CDR2 FQGNSA come from the germline V gene. The CDR3: CASSNLAGLTYNEQFF.